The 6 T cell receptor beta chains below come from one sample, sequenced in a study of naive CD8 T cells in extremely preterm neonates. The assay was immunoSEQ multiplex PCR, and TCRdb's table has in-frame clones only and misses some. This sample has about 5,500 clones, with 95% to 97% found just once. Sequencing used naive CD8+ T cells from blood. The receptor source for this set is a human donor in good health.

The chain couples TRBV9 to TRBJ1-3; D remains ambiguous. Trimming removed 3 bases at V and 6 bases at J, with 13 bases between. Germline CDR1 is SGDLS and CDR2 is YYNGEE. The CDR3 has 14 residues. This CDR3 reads CASSAEGRENTIYF. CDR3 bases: TGTGCCAGCAGCGCGGAGGGTAGGGAAAACACCATATATTTT.

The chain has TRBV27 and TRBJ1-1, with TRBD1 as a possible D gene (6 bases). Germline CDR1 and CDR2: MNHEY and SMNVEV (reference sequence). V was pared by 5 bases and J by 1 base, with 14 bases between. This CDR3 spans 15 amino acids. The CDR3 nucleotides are TGTGCCAGCAGTGACCAAGACAGGCCGAACACTGAAGCTTTCTTT. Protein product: CASSDQDRPNTEAFF.

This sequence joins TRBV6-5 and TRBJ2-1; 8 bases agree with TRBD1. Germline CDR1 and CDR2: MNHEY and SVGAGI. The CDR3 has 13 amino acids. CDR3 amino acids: CASRQGWYNEQFF. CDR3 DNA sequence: TGTGCGTCTCGACAGGGGTGGTACAATGAGCAGTTCTTC.

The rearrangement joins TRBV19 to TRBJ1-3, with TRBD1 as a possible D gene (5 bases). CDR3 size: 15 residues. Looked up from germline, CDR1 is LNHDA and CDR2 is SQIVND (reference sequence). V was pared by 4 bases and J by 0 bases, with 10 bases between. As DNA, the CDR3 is TGTGCCAGTAGTACGTCAACAGGCTCTGGAAACACCATATATTTT. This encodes CASSTSTGSGNTIYF.

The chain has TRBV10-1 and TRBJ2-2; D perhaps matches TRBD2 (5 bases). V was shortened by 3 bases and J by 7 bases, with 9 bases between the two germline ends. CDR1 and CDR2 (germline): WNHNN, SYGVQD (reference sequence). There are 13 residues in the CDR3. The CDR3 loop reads CASSERGRGELFF. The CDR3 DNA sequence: TGCGCCAGCAGTGAAAGAGGGCGCGGGGAGCTGTTTTTT.

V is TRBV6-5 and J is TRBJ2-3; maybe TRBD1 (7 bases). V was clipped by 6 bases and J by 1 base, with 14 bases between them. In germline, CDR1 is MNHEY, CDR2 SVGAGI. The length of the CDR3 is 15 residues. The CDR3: CASRPTGEGTDTQYF. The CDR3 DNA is TGTGCCAGCAGGCCAACAGGGGAGGGCACAGATACGCAGTATTTT.